This TCR beta chain comes out of a study of blood T cell repertoires in COVID-19. Whole-study context: Acute and convalescent COVID-19 specimens originated in the United States, Italy and Spain. Sample material is recorded as cDNA or gDNA derived from T cells, B-cell-depleted T cells, or PBMCs.

This CDR3 is 15 amino acids long. V was clipped by 2 bases and J by 8 bases; unmatched bases: 7. Per the germline V gene, CDR1 is MNHEY and CDR2 is SVGEGT. Per the original methods: The authors estimated nucleated cell counts from reference gene primer amplification. Using immunoSEQ multiplex PCR, the repertoire was profiled, and TCRdb retains in-frame clones only, with some absent. That table supplies the V and J calls and clone size; D and trimming were determined from the DNA. The sample records some 97,000 clones, roughly 90% being singletons. The source material was peripheral blood. This chain uses TRBV6-2 or TRBV6-3 with TRBJ2-1, with TRBD2 matching 9 bases. The clonotype originates from a man aged 50 or older with active COVID-19. The CDR3 sequence is CASSYAPSGKDEQFF. The DNA of the CDR3 is TGTGCCAGCAGTTACGCTCCTAGCGGGAAGGATGAGCAGTTCTTC.